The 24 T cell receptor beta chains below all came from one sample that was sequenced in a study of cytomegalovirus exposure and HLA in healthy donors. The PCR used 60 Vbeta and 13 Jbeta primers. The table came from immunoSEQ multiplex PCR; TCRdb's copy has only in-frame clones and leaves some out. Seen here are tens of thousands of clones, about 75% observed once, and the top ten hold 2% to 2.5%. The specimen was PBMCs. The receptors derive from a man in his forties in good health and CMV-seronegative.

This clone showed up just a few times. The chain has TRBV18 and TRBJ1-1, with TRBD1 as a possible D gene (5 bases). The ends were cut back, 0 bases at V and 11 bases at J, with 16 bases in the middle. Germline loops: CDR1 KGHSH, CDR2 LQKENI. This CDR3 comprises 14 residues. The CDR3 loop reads CASSPPSNQGWAFF. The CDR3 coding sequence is TGTGCCAGCTCACCACCGAGTAACCAGGGATGGGCTTTCTTT.

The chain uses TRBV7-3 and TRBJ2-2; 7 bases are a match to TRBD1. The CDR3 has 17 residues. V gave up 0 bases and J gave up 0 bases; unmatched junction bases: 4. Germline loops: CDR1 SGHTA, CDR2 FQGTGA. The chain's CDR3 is CASSLTRGGANTGELFF. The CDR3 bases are TGTGCCAGCAGCTTAACGAGAGGGGGCGCGAACACCGGGGAGCTGTTTTTT.

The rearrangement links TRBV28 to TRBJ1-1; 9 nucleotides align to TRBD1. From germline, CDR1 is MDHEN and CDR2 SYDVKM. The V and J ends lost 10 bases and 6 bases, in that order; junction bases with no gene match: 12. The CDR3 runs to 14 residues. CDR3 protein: CATLPGQGVAEAFF. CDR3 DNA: TGTGCCACCCTCCCGGGACAGGGCGTCGCTGAAGCTTTCTTT.

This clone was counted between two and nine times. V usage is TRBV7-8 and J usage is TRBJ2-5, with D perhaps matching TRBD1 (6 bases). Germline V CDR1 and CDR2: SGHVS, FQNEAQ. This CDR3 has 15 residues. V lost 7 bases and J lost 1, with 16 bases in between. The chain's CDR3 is CASNHGDRSQETQYF. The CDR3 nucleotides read TGTGCCAGCAACCACGGTGACAGGAGCCAAGAGACCCAGTACTTC.

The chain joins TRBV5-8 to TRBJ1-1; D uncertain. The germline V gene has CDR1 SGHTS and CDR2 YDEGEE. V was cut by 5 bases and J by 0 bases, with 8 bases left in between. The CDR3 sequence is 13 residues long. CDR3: CASRPNMNTEAFF. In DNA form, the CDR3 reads TGTGCCAGCAGACCAAACATGAACACTGAAGCTTTCTTT.

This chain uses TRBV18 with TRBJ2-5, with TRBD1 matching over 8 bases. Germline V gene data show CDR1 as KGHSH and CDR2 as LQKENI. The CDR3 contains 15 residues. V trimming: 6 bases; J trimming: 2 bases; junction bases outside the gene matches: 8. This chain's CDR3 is CASSPTGVTQETQYF. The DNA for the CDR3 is TGTGCCAGCTCGCCGACAGGGGTAACACAAGAGACCCAGTACTTC. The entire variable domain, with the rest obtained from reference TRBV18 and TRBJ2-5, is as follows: NAGVMQNPRHLVRRRGQEARLRCSPMKGHSHVYWYRQLPEEGLKFMVYLQKENIIDESGMPKERFSAEFPKEGPSILRIQQVVRGDSAAYFCASSPTGVTQETQYFGPGTRLLVL.

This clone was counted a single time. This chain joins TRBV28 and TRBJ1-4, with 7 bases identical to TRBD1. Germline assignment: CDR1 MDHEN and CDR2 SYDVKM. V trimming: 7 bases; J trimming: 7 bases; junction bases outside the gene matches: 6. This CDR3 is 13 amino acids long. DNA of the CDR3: TGTGCCAGCAACAGGGGACGGTTTGAAAAACTGTTTTTT. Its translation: CASNRGRFEKLFF.

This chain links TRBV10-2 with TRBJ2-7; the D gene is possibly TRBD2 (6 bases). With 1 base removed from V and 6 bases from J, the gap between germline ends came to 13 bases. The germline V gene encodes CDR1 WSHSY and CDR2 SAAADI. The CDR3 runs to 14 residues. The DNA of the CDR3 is TGCGCCAGCAGTGAGTTATGGAGGGATTCCGAGCAGTACTTC. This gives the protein CASSELWRDSEQYF.

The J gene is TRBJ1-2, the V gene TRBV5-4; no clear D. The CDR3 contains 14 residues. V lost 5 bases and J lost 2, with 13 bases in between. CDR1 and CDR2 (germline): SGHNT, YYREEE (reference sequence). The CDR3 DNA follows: TGTGCCAGCAGTCTGGAGCGGATAAACTATGGCTACACCTTC. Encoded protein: CASSLERINYGYTF.

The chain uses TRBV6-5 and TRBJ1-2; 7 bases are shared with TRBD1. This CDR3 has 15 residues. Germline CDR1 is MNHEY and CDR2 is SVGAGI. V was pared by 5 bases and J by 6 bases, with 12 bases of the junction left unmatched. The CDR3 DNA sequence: TGTGCCAGCAGTCGTGGGCGGCAGGGGGGTGATGGCTACACCTTC. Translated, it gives CASSRGRQGGDGYTF.

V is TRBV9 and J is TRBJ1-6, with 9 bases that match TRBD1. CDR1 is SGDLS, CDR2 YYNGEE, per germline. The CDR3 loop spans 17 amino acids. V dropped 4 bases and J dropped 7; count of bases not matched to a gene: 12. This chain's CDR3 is CASSPSLPGQGNSPLHF. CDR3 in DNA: TGTGCCAGCAGCCCCTCTCTCCCGGGACAGGGCAATTCACCCCTCCACTTT.

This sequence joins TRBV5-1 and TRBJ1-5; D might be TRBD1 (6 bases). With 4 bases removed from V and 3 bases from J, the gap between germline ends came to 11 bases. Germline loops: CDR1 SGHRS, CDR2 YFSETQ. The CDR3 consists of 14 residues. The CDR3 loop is CASSTTGHNQPQHF. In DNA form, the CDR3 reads TGCGCCAGCAGCACCACAGGGCACAATCAGCCCCAGCATTTT.

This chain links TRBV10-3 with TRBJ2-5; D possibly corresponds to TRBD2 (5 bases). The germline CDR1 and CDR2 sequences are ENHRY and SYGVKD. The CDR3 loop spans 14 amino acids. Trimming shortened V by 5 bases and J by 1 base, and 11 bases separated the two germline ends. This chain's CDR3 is CAISSVGGQETQYF. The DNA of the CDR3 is TGTGCCATCAGTTCGGTTGGAGGCCAAGAGACCCAGTACTTC.

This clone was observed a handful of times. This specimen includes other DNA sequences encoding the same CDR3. This CDR3 reads CSARAEETQYF. For the CDR3, the DNA is TGCAGTGCTAGAGCCGAAGAGACCCAGTACTTC. This sequence joins TRBV20-1 and TRBJ2-5; D uncertain. Germline CDR1 and CDR2: DFQATT and SNEGSKA (reference sequence). This CDR3 comprises 11 residues. V lost 1 base to trimming and J lost 3 bases, with 3 bases between them.

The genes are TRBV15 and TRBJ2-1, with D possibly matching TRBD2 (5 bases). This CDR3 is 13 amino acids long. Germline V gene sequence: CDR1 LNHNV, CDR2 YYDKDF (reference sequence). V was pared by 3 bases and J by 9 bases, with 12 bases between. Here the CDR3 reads CATSSDRGTEQFF. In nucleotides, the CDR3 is TGTGCCACCAGCAGTGACCGGGGAACTGAGCAGTTCTTC.

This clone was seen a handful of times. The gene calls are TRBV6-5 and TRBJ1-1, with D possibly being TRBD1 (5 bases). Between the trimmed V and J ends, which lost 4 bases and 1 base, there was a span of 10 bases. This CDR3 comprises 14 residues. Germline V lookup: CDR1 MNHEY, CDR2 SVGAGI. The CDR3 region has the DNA TGTGCCAGCAGTTTCAGACAGACGAACACTGAAGCTTTCTTT. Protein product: CASSFRQTNTEAFF.

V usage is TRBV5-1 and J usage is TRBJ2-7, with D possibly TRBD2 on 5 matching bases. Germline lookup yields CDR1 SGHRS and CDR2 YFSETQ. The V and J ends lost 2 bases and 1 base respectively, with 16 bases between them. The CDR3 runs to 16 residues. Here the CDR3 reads CASSFRLLADSYEQYF. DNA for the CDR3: TGCGCCAGCAGCTTTAGACTCCTAGCAGATTCCTACGAGCAGTACTTC.

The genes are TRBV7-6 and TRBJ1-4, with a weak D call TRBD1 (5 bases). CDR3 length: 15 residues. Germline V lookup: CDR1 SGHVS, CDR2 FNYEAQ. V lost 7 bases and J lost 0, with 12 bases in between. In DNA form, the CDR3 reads TGTGCCAGCACCCCTCGGGGGGCAACTAATGAAAAACTGTTTTTT. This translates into CASTPRGATNEKLFF.

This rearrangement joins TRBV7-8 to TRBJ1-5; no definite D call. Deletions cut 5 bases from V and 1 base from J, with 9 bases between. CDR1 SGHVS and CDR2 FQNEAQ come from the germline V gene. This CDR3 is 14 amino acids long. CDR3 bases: TGTGCCAGCAGCGACGACAAGAGCAATCAGCCCCAGCATTTT. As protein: CASSDDKSNQPQHF. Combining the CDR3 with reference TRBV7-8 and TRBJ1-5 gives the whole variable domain GAGVSQSPRYKVAKRGQDVALRCDPISGHVSLFWYQQALGQGPEFLTYFQNEAQLDKSGLPSDRFFAERPEGSVSTLKIQRTQQEDSAVYLCASSDDKSNQPQHFGDGTRLSIL.

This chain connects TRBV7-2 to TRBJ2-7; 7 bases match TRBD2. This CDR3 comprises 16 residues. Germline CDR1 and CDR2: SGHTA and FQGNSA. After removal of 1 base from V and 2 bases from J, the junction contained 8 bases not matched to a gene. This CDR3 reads CASSLGGTTSAYEQYF. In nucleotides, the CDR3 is TGTGCCAGCAGCTTAGGCGGGACTACCTCCGCCTACGAGCAGTACTTC.

As DNA, the CDR3 is TGTGCCAGCAGTCCTAGCGGGAGGGCCGGCAATGAGCAGTTCTTC. As protein: CASSPSGRAGNEQFF. V usage is TRBV6-4 and J usage is TRBJ2-1; 12 bases are a match to TRBD2. This CDR3 spans 15 amino acids. Germline V gene data show CDR1 as MRHNA and CDR2 as SNTAGT. Losses at the gene ends were 5 bases for V and 6 bases for J; bases not matched to a gene: 5.

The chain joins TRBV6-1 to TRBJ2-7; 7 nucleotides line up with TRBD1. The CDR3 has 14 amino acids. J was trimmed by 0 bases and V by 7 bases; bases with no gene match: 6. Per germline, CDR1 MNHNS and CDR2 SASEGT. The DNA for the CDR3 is TGTGCCAGCACTACCAGGGGGTACTCCTACGAGCAGTACTTC. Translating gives CASTTRGYSYEQYF.

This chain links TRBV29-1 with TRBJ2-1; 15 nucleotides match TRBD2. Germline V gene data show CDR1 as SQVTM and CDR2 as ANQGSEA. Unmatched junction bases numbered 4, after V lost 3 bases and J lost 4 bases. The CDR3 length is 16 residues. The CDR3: CSVDEGTSGRYNEQFF. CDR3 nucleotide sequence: TGCAGCGTTGATGAGGGGACTAGCGGGAGGTACAATGAGCAGTTCTTC.

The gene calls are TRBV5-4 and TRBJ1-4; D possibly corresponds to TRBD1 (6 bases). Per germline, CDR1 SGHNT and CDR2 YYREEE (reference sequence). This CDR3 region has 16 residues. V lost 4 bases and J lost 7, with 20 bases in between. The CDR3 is CASSPGDRGAGEKLFF. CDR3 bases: TGTGCCAGCAGCCCGGGGGATCGGGGGGCTGGTGAAAAACTGTTTTTT.